Listed here are 10 T cell receptor beta chains from one sample, sequenced in a study of cytomegalovirus exposure and HLA in healthy donors. The PCR used 60 Vbeta and 13 Jbeta primers. Clones were sequenced by immunoSEQ multiplex PCR, and TCRdb holds only the in-frame ones, with some missing. The sample comprises under 250,000 clones, 76% of which are singletons, and roughly 0.6% rests with the top ten. The sequenced sample was PBMCs. The receptors come from a man aged 18 to 29 in good health and CMV-seronegative.

V and J are TRBV27 and TRBJ1-2, with D maybe TRBD1 (5 bases). This CDR3 has 15 residues. V lost 2 bases and J lost 1, with 11 bases in between. Germline CDR1 is MNHEY and CDR2 is SMNVEV (reference sequence). In DNA form, the CDR3 reads TGTGCCAGCAGTTTACGGGCAGGGTTTAACTATGGCTACACCTTC. The encoded protein is CASSLRAGFNYGYTF.

V gene TRBV11-2 combines with J gene TRBJ1-3; no firm D call. The ends were cut back, 3 bases at V and 0 bases at J, with 12 bases in the middle. Germline-derived CDR1 and CDR2 are SGHAT and FQNNGV. The length of the CDR3 is 16 residues. The CDR3 loop is CASSFSLARSGNTIYF. DNA of the CDR3: TGTGCCAGCAGCTTCTCCCTGGCACGCTCTGGAAACACCATATATTTT.

This rearrangement joins TRBV6-1 to TRBJ2-1; TRBD2 matches 13 bases. The CDR3 runs to 16 residues. Germline V lookup: CDR1 MNHNS, CDR2 SASEGT. The trim removed 4 bases at V and 10 bases at J, leaving 10 bases unmatched. The CDR3 spells CASSGTLAGGPEEQFF. In DNA, the CDR3 is TGTGCCAGCAGTGGTACACTAGCGGGAGGGCCGGAAGAGCAGTTCTTC.

This clone was counted once. This chain connects TRBV2 to TRBJ1-2, with 8 bases that match TRBD1. The germline CDR1 and CDR2 sequences are SNHLY and FYNNEI. V was pared by 8 bases and J by 6 bases, with 8 bases of the junction left unmatched. This CDR3 is built from 13 residues. The CDR3 protein is CASGVDRDNGYTF. The CDR3 coding sequence is TGTGCCAGCGGGGTGGACAGGGACAATGGCTACACCTTC.

This clone has a handful of counts. The rearrangement uses TRBV27 and TRBJ2-7, with 7 bases aligning to TRBD2. Germline lookup yields CDR1 MNHEY and CDR2 SMNVEV (reference sequence). J lost 2 bases, V lost 1 base, and 14 bases had no gene match. The CDR3 sequence is 18 residues long. CDR3 residues: CASSLLGRARDVTYEQYF. CDR3 nucleotide sequence: TGTGCCAGCAGTTTATTAGGGAGGGCACGGGACGTAACCTACGAGCAGTACTTC.

The rearrangement links TRBV4-1 to TRBJ2-1, with D hard to call. Trimming took 0 bases from V and 5 from J, leaving 8 bases between them. Germline values: CDR1 MGHRA, CDR2 YSYEKL. The CDR3 consists of 14 residues. The CDR3 DNA follows: TGCGCCAGCAGCCAAGAGGGCGACGACAATGAGCAGTTCTTC. It yields the protein CASSQEGDDNEQFF.

The chain joins TRBV28 to TRBJ2-7; 7 bases map to TRBD1. This CDR3 region has 13 residues. Germline CDR1 and CDR2: MDHEN and SYDVKM. Losses at the gene ends were 6 bases for V and 3 bases for J; bases not matched to a gene: 5. CDR3 DNA sequence: TGTGCCAGCAGGACAGGGCCAGGCTACGAGCAGTACTTC. Protein product: CASRTGPGYEQYF.

The rearrangement uses TRBV6-7 and TRBJ2-7; D is unresolved. TRBV6-7 is reported as an ORF; its role is uncertain. The CDR3 extends over 14 amino acids. Trimming cost V 0 bases and J 1 base, with 7 bases left between them. The CDR3 sequence: CASSYSACSYEQYF. CDR3 DNA: TGTGCCAGCAGTTACTCGGCCTGTTCCTACGAGCAGTACTTC.

The chain employs TRBV7-8 and TRBJ2-1; possible D gene TRBD2, 6 bases. The ends were cut back, 5 bases at V and 4 bases at J, with 15 bases in the middle. CDR3 size: 15 residues. The germline V gene has CDR1 SGHVS and CDR2 FQNEAQ. The CDR3 nucleotides are TGTGCCAGCAGCCCGGAGGAGCGGGTTTACAATGAGCAGTTCTTC. Protein sequence: CASSPEERVYNEQFF.

V gene TRBV4-1 combines with J gene TRBJ2-1, with 10 bases matching TRBD2. Trimming at V came to 2 bases and at J to 4 bases, leaving 5 bases not matched to a gene. Germline V lookup: CDR1 MGHRA, CDR2 YSYEKL. CDR3 size: 16 residues. The CDR3 region has the DNA TGCGCCAGCAGCCAACCAAGCGGGAGGGGATACAATGAGCAGTTCTTC. Amino acids: CASSQPSGRGYNEQFF.